What follows are 13 T cell receptor beta chains derived from one specimen sequenced in a study of blood T cells in healthy people across ages. Using a J-beta primer mix together with a sample-barcoded 5' primer, a second PCR was run for roughly 6 to 11 cycles. Via MiXCR, TCRdb re-called the 5' RACE reads, giving one row per CDR3 protein. The profile shows roughly 1.6 million distinct CDR3 sequences, around 36% of them singletons. Sequencing used blood. All receptors derive from a woman aged 25-40 years in good health.

This clonotype was recorded a few times. The chain joins TRBV5-1 to TRBJ2-3; TRBD2 matches at 11 bases. This CDR3 spans 14 amino acids. Germline CDR1 and CDR2: SGHRS and YFSETQ. With 0 bases clipped from V and 10 bases from J, the junction kept 4 bases outside the gene matches. The CDR3 region has the DNA TGCGCCAGCAGCTTGGAAACTAGCGGGAGATCGCAGTATTTT. Translation gives CASSLETSGRSQYF.

The chain uses TRBV20-1 and TRBJ1-2, with D perhaps TRBD1 (5 bases). Germline lookup yields CDR1 DFQATT and CDR2 SNEGSKA (reference sequence). Trimming cost V 5 bases and J 5 bases, with 18 bases left between them. The CDR3 totals 14 residues. Here the CDR3 DNA reads TGCAGTGCTCGACGGACATCCCTAGGGTATGGCTACACCTTC. Protein sequence: CSARRTSLGYGYTF.

This clonotype was counted between two and nine times. This sequence joins TRBV29-1 and TRBJ1-1; no firm D call. Trimming pared 5 bases from V and 2 bases from J, leaving 9 bases between. Germline-derived CDR1 and CDR2 are SQVTM and ANQGSEA. This CDR3 comprises 12 residues. The CDR3 reads CSVRRLNTEAFF. The DNA for the CDR3 is TGCAGCGTTCGGCGGCTTAACACTGAAGCTTTCTTT.

The V call is TRBV5-1, the J call TRBJ1-1; 9 bases match TRBD1. V gave up 4 bases and J gave up 7 bases; unmatched junction bases: 14. The CDR3 sequence is 16 residues long. Germline V lookup: CDR1 SGHRS, CDR2 YFSETQ. The CDR3: CASSGWGGTGSFEAFF. The CDR3 DNA follows: TGCGCCAGCAGCGGATGGGGAGGGACAGGGAGCTTTGAAGCTTTCTTT.

This clonotype showed up just a few times. The chain links TRBV7-6 to TRBJ2-4; a possible D gene is TRBD2 (5 bases). V was shortened by 4 bases and J by 8 bases, with 15 bases between the two germline ends. This CDR3 is built from 14 residues. CDR1 and CDR2 (germline): SGHVS, FNYEAQ. The CDR3 bases are TGTGCCAGCAGCTATGGGGAGTTGGATGACATTCAGTACTTC. Protein sequence: CASSYGELDDIQYF.

This clonotype was picked up a small number of times. V gene TRBV3-1 combines with J gene TRBJ2-7; TRBD1 is a possible D gene (6 bases). The CDR3 has 16 amino acids. Germline V gives CDR1 LGHDT, CDR2 YNNKEL (reference sequence). V was pared by 0 bases and J by 7 bases, with 19 bases between. CDR3 nucleotides: TGTGCCAGCAGCCAAGAAATAACGGACAGTTCGAGGGAGCAGTACTTC. Encoded protein: CASSQEITDSSREQYF.

This clonotype came up a few times. The CDR3 sequence: CASSRAGLNTEAFF. Written as DNA, the CDR3 is TGTGCCAGCAGCCGAGCGGGGTTGAACACTGAAGCTTTCTTT. V gene TRBV27 combines with J gene TRBJ1-1; D gene uncertain. Between the trimmed V and J ends, which lost 6 bases and 0 bases, there was a span of 11 bases. Germline-derived CDR1 and CDR2 are MNHEY and SMNVEV (reference sequence). This CDR3 has 14 residues.

The chain joins TRBV4-1 to TRBJ2-1; 10 bases are shared with TRBD2. The V gene's germline CDR1 is MGHRA and CDR2 YSYEKL. The V gene end was trimmed by 3 bases and the J gene end by 9 bases; junction bases not matched to a gene: 11. The CDR3 sequence is 16 residues long. CDR3 nucleotide sequence: TGCGCCAGCAGCCACACCCTAGCGGGGGTCGCCCTTGAGCAGTTCTTC. It is translated as CASSHTLAGVALEQFF.

This clonotype was seen repeatedly, ten times or more. J is TRBJ2-7 and V is TRBV20-1; 12 positions agree with TRBD2. Unmatched junction bases numbered 5, after V lost 6 bases and J lost 2 bases. The CDR3 has 14 amino acids. CDR1 DFQATT and CDR2 SNEGSKA come from the germline V gene (reference sequence). The CDR3 coding sequence is TGCAGTGCCGTACGGACTAGCGGGGCCTACGAGCAGTACTTC. Amino acid sequence: CSAVRTSGAYEQYF.

This clonotype was picked up a small number of times. The rearrangement links TRBV15 to TRBJ2-5; D possibly corresponds to TRBD1 (6 bases). The J call is uncertain, as TRBJ2-7 better fits the DNA end. Germline CDR1 LNHNV, CDR2 YYDKDF (reference sequence). The CDR3 is 15 residues long. CDR3 region: CATSRSTWGHYEQYF. The CDR3 region has the DNA TGTGCCACCAGCAGATCTACCTGGGGACACTACGAGCAGTACTTC.

The chain employs TRBV28 and TRBJ2-3, with 9 bases that match TRBD2. The J segment lost 4 bases and the V segment lost 3 bases, leaving 20 bases of the junction unmatched. Looked up from germline, CDR1 is MDHEN and CDR2 is SYDVKM. The CDR3 runs 20 residues. The CDR3 DNA follows: TGTGCCAGCAGTTTGGAAGGCCCGGGACTAGCAGCCCTTAGCTCAGATACGCAGTATTTT. Translated: CASSLEGPGLAALSSDTQYF.

The rearrangement uses TRBV27 and TRBJ2-3; 11 nucleotides line up with TRBD2. The germline gives CDR1 MNHEY, CDR2 SMNVEV (reference sequence). The CDR3 extends over 15 amino acids. Trimming removed 3 bases from V and 6 bases from J; junction bases left unmatched: 5. CDR3 sequence: CASSFLAGGWDTQYF. The CDR3 nucleotides are TGTGCCAGCAGTTTTCTAGCGGGGGGCTGGGATACGCAGTATTTT.

This clonotype was detected a few times. The V call is TRBV20-1, the J call TRBJ2-3, with a weak D call TRBD2 (5 bases). V was pared by 1 base and J by 0 bases, with 14 bases between. CDR1 is DFQATT and CDR2 is SNEGSKA in the germline V gene (reference sequence). The CDR3 runs 16 residues. For the CDR3, the DNA is TGCAGTGCTAGAGTGTTAACTAGTTGGAGCACAGATACGCAGTATTTT. The encoded protein is CSARVLTSWSTDTQYF.